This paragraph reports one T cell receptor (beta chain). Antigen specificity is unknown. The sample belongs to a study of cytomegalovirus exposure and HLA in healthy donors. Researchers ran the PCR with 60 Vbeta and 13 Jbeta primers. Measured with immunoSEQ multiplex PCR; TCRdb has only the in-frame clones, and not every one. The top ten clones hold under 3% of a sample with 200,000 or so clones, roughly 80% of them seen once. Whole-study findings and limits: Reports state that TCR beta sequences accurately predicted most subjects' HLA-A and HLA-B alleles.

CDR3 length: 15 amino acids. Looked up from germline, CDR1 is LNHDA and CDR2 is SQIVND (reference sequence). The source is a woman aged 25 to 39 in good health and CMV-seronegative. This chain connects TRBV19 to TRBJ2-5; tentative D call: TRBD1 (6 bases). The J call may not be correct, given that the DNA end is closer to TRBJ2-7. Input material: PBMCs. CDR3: CASSPQTGFTYEQYF. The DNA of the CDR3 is TGTGCCAGTAGTCCGCAGACAGGTTTTACCTACGAGCAGTACTTC.